The 28 T cell receptor beta chains listed next were all sequenced from one sample in a study of CD8+ T cells in alopecia areata. Stated treatment: oral pan-JAK inhibitor, 5-10 mg twice daily. Investigators isolated RNA and reverse transcribed it into cDNA to act as the sequencing template. Profiled with immunoSEQ multiplex PCR; TCRdb holds only in-frame clones, not every one. Found here are around 270,000 clones, 58% of them singletons; the top ten hold around 1.7%. The specimen comprised CD4+ T cells sorted from blood, sampled at week 24, from a patient treated with tofacitinib. The receptors were gathered from a human donor with alopecia areata.

The chain is built from TRBV7-6 and TRBJ2-7; 7 positions match TRBD2. Germline CDR1 and CDR2: SGHVS and FNYEAQ. This CDR3 is built from 13 residues. Germline trimming cut 5 bases from V and 4 bases from J; bases unmatched to any gene: 5. The DNA of the CDR3 is TGTGCCAGCAGCCGGGACTATACTTACGAGCAGTACTTC. Translating it yields CASSRDYTYEQYF.

V and J are TRBV6-5 and TRBJ2-7; 10 positions agree with TRBD2. The trim removed 2 bases at V and 6 bases at J, leaving 10 bases unmatched. CDR3 length: 16 amino acids. Germline V gene lookup returns CDR1 MNHEY and CDR2 SVGAGI. The CDR3 nucleotides are TGTGCCAGCAGTTACCCCTTAGCGGGGGGCCTGACCGAGCAGTACTTC. As protein: CASSYPLAGGLTEQYF.

This clone was picked up one time. The CDR3 DNA reads TGTGCCAGCAGTGATAGACAGGGCGGCTACACCTTC. Translation: CASSDRQGGYTF. The chain couples TRBV2 to TRBJ1-2; TRBD1 aligns across 7 bases. The germline gives CDR1 SNHLY, CDR2 FYNNEI. The CDR3 is made up of 12 amino acids. Losses at the gene ends were 3 bases for V and 8 bases for J; bases not matched to a gene: 3.

The chain is built from TRBV11-3 and TRBJ2-7; D gene uncertain. The CDR3 is 13 residues long. Germline loops: CDR1 SGHNT, CDR2 YENEEA. V was shortened by 4 bases and J by 0 bases, with 7 bases between the two germline ends. The CDR3 here is CASSSANSYEQYF. DNA for the CDR3: TGTGCCAGCAGCTCCGCCAACTCCTACGAGCAGTACTTC.

V usage is TRBV5-1 and J usage is TRBJ2-7; D call uncertain. The germline CDR1 and CDR2 sequences are SGHRS and YFSETQ. V lost 0 bases, J lost 2 bases, and 6 bases lay in between. This CDR3 is 13 amino acids long. The CDR3 reads CASSLGHAYEQYF. The DNA of the CDR3 is TGCGCCAGCAGCTTGGGACACGCCTACGAGCAGTACTTC. The whole variable domain, remainder taken from reference TRBV5-1 and TRBJ2-7, is KAGVTQTPRYLIKTRGQQVTLSCSPISGHRSVSWYQQTPGQGLQFLFEYFSETQRNKGNFPGRFSGRQFSNSRSEMNVSTLELGDSALYLCASSLGHAYEQYFGPGTRLTVT.

The genes are TRBV5-4 and TRBJ2-3; possibly TRBD2 for D (5 bases). The CDR3 sequence is 14 residues long. Looked up from germline, CDR1 is SGHNT and CDR2 is YYREEE (reference sequence). Trimming removed 0 bases from V and 1 base from J, with 6 bases in between. DNA for the CDR3: TGTGCCAGCAGCTTGGGTAGCGGCACAGATACGCAGTATTTT. Protein product: CASSLGSGTDTQYF.

V is TRBV7-2 and J is TRBJ1-4; D may be TRBD1 (5 bases). This CDR3 region has 15 residues. Trimming stripped 1 base from V and 5 bases from J, with 11 bases between. CDR1 is SGHTA, CDR2 FQGNSA, per germline. CDR3 coding DNA: TGTGCCAGCAGCTTAGTAGGGACGGGGAATGAAAAACTGTTTTTT. Translation gives CASSLVGTGNEKLFF.

This clone has only a few counts. V is TRBV29-1 and J is TRBJ1-1, with D maybe TRBD1 (5 bases). This CDR3 comprises 12 residues. V was cut by 7 bases and J by 4 bases, with 13 bases left in between. The germline CDR1 and CDR2 sequences are SQVTM and ANQGSEA. As DNA, the CDR3 is TGCAGCGCCGTGGGAGGGGCCACTGAAGCTTTCTTT. This encodes CSAVGGATEAFF.

The genes are TRBV5-1 and TRBJ2-5, with D unclear. The CDR3 length is 13 residues. The V end was cut by 3 bases, the J end by 2 bases, with 8 bases between. The germline CDR1 and CDR2 sequences are SGHRS and YFSETQ. The CDR3 DNA follows: TGCGCCAGCAGCTCTCTACCTCAAGAGACCCAGTACTTC. As protein: CASSSLPQETQYF.

CDR3 in DNA: TGTGCCAGCAGTGAGACTCCTCTGGGGTACGAGCAGTACTTC. This gives the protein CASSETPLGYEQYF. The chain links TRBV2 to TRBJ2-7; D is unclear. The V end lost 3 bases, the J end lost 4 bases, and 13 bases lay between the germline ends. The CDR3 is made up of 14 amino acids. Germline V CDR1 and CDR2: SNHLY, FYNNEI.

V is TRBV10-3 and J is TRBJ2-3; the D is unclear. Germline V gives CDR1 ENHRY, CDR2 SYGVKD. Trimming shortened V by 8 bases and J by 2 bases, and 5 bases separated the two germline ends. The CDR3 loop spans 11 amino acids. CDR3 coding DNA: TGTGCCATCGCGACCACAGATACGCAGTATTTT. This codes for CAIATTDTQYF.

This sequence joins TRBV5-1 and TRBJ2-7; D possibly uses TRBD1 or TRBD2 (6 bases each). The germline gives CDR1 SGHRS, CDR2 YFSETQ. The CDR3 length is 15 residues. V dropped 4 bases and J dropped 4 bases, with 18 bases sitting between them. The CDR3 sequence is CASSPEGGEDYEQYF. The CDR3 nucleotides are TGCGCCAGCAGCCCTGAGGGGGGCGAGGATTACGAGCAGTACTTC.

The sample holds a few counts of this clone. V usage is TRBV5-1 and J usage is TRBJ1-1; weak D call: TRBD1 (6 bases). CDR3 length equals 14 residues. V lost 4 bases and J 0 bases, leaving 10 bases between the germline ends. Germline values: CDR1 SGHRS, CDR2 YFSETQ. The CDR3 bases are TGCGCCAGCAGCCCGGACAGAATGAACACTGAAGCTTTCTTT. Amino acids: CASSPDRMNTEAFF.

This chain links TRBV4-1 with TRBJ1-4, with unresolved D. The CDR3 consists of 17 residues. Trimming cost V 4 bases and J 0 bases, with 15 bases left between them. Germline CDR1 reads MGHRA; CDR2 reads YSYEKL. DNA of the CDR3: TGCGCCAGCAGCCGTCTCCCGCGGGCAGCAACTAATGAAAAACTGTTTTTT. It specifies CASSRLPRAATNEKLFF.

The chain recombines TRBV15 with TRBJ1-1; D remains ambiguous. V was cut by 5 bases and J by 3 bases, with 7 bases left in between. The CDR3 spans 12 residues. Germline V gene sequence: CDR1 LNHNV, CDR2 YYDKDF (reference sequence). CDR3 amino acids: CATSLQDTEAFF. The CDR3 region has the DNA TGTGCCACCAGCCTCCAGGACACTGAAGCTTTCTTT.

The chain couples TRBV25-1 to TRBJ1-3; TRBD1 aligns across 8 bases. There are 14 residues in the CDR3. J gave up 3 bases and V 7 bases, and 5 bases lay outside the gene matches. Germline lookup yields CDR1 MGHDK and CDR2 SYGVNS. The CDR3 here is CASIPGGGGNTIYF. The CDR3 bases are TGTGCCAGCATCCCAGGGGGCGGTGGAAACACCATATATTTT.

The V and J genes are TRBV29-1 and TRBJ1-2, with 7 bases identical to TRBD1. The CDR3 length is 12 residues. Germline values: CDR1 SQVTM, CDR2 ANQGSEA. V lost 7 bases, J lost 2 bases, and 4 bases stayed unmatched. The CDR3 nucleotides are TGCAGCGGGGACAGATTAAACTATGGCTACACCTTC. Translating gives CSGDRLNYGYTF.

The genes are TRBV5-4 and TRBJ2-6; D gene uncertain. This CDR3 comprises 18 residues. Germline V gene lookup returns CDR1 SGHNT and CDR2 YYREEE (reference sequence). The V and J ends lost 0 bases and 7 bases respectively, with 20 bases between them. The CDR3 nucleotides are TGTGCCAGCAGCTTGGCCAAGGCGGTGACGTTTGGCGCCAACGTCCTGACTTTC. Translated, it gives CASSLAKAVTFGANVLTF. The whole variable domain, remainder taken from reference TRBV5-4 and TRBJ2-6, is ETGVTQSPTHLIKTRGQQVTLRCSSQSGHNTVSWYQQALGQGPQFIFQYYREEENGRGNFPPRFSGLQFPNYSSELNVNALELDDSALYLCASSLAKAVTFGANVLTFGAGSRLTVL.

This rearrangement joins TRBV5-1 to TRBJ1-2; possible D gene TRBD1, 5 bases. Between the trimmed V and J ends, which lost 5 bases and 1 base, there was a span of 9 bases. The germline gives CDR1 SGHRS, CDR2 YFSETQ. There are 13 residues in the CDR3. The CDR3 loop reads CASRQEVNYGYTF. The DNA for the CDR3 is TGCGCCAGCAGACAGGAGGTTAACTATGGCTACACCTTC.

The chain has TRBV12-5 and TRBJ2-1; a weak D match, TRBD2 (6 bases). Trimming stripped 1 base from V and 5 bases from J, with 12 bases between. Germline CDR1 reads LGHNT; CDR2 reads FRNRAP. The CDR3 has 15 amino acids. The CDR3 bases are TGTGCTAGTGGTTTGGGAGCGGGTATTAACAATGAGCAGTTCTTC. Translated: CASGLGAGINNEQFF.

The rearrangement joins TRBV30 to TRBJ1-5; maybe TRBD1 (5 bases). The CDR3 sequence is 14 residues long. Germline CDR1 and CDR2: GTSNPN and SVGIG (reference sequence). V dropped 3 bases and J dropped 3 bases, with 12 bases sitting between them. CDR3 region: CAWSPGRLNQPQHF. The CDR3 nucleotides are TGTGCCTGGAGCCCGGGACGGCTCAATCAGCCCCAGCATTTT.

This chain links TRBV9 with TRBJ2-7, with D hard to call. Trimming pared 3 bases from V and 6 bases from J, leaving 13 bases between. Germline CDR1 is SGDLS and CDR2 is YYNGEE. The CDR3 extends over 13 amino acids. CDR3 in amino acids: CASSAPPSGEQYF. The CDR3 nucleotides read TGTGCCAGCAGCGCCCCCCCCTCCGGCGAGCAGTACTTC.

This clone turned up a few times. The chain is built from TRBV19 and TRBJ1-1; the D is unclear. V dropped 0 bases and J dropped 5 bases, with 10 bases sitting between them. Germline V CDR1 and CDR2: LNHDA, SQIVND (reference sequence). This CDR3 contains 14 residues. CDR3 nucleotides: TGTGCCAGTAGTATAGAGCCCCCGGGGACTGAAGCTTTCTTT. This encodes CASSIEPPGTEAFF. Filled out from reference TRBV19 and TRBJ1-1, the complete variable domain reads DGGITQSPKYLFRKEGQNVTLSCEQNLNHDAMYWYRQDPGQGLRLIYYSQIVNDFQKGDIAEGYSVSREKKESFPLTVTSAQKNPTAFYLCASSIEPPGTEAFFGQGTRLTVV.

Comment on this clone: Other DNA sequences within the sample encode an identical CDR3. The rearrangement uses TRBV29-1 and TRBJ2-3, with D uncertain. With 2 bases removed from V and 1 base from J, the gap between germline ends came to 7 bases. Germline assignment: CDR1 SQVTM and CDR2 ANQGSEA. The CDR3 length is 13 residues. The CDR3 spells CSVEIQGTDTQYF. CDR3 bases: TGCAGCGTTGAAATCCAGGGCACAGATACGCAGTATTTT.

The sample holds one count of this clone. The gene calls are TRBV7-2 and TRBJ2-3, with TRBD2 as a possible D gene (6 bases). CDR3 length: 16 amino acids. CDR1 and CDR2 from the germline V gene are SGHTA and FQGNSA. Trimming removed 5 bases from V and 4 bases from J, with 19 bases in between. CDR3 sequence reads: CASSQLGGTLPDTQYF. CDR3 nucleotides: TGTGCCAGCAGCCAACTTGGGGGGACCCTCCCAGATACGCAGTATTTT.

The chain is built from TRBV30 and TRBJ1-1; D possibly corresponds to TRBD1 (6 bases). The V end lost 2 bases, the J end lost 0 bases, and 13 bases lay between the germline ends. CDR3 size: 15 residues. Germline V lookup: CDR1 GTSNPN, CDR2 SVGIG (reference sequence). The CDR3 sequence is CAWSLGQVMNTEAFF. The CDR3 DNA sequence: TGTGCCTGGAGTCTGGGACAAGTAATGAACACTGAAGCTTTCTTT.

The chain joins TRBV4-1 to TRBJ1-1; D remains ambiguous. The CDR3 runs to 14 residues. Germline V gene lookup returns CDR1 MGHRA and CDR2 YSYEKL. Trimming left V 1 base short and J 0 bases short, with 6 bases between. The CDR3: CASSQGILNTEAFF. In DNA, the CDR3 is TGCGCCAGCAGCCAAGGAATTTTGAACACTGAAGCTTTCTTT.

The gene calls are TRBV25-1 and TRBJ2-7; 7 nucleotides line up with TRBD1. The CDR3 runs 15 residues. V dropped 6 bases and J dropped 1; count of bases not matched to a gene: 9. The V gene's germline CDR1 is MGHDK and CDR2 SYGVNS. In nucleotides, the CDR3 is TGTGCCAGCAGCCAGACAGGGATCTATTCCTACGAGCAGTACTTC. Residues: CASSQTGIYSYEQYF.